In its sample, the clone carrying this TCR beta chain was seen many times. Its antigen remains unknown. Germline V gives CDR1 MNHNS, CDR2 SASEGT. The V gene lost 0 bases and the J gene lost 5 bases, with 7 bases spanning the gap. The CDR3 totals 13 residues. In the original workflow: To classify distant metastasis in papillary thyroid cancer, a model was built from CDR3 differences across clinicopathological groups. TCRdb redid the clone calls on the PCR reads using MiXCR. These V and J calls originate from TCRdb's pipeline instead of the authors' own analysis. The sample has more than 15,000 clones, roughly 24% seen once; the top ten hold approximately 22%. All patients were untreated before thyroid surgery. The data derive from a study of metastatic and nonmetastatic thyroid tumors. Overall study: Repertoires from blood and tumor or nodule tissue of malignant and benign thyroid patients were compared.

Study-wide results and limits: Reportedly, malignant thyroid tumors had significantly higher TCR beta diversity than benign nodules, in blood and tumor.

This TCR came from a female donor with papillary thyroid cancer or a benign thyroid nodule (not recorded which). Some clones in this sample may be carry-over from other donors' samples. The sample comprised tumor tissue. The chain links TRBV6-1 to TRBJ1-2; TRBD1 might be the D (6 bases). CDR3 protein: CASSEAGTYGYTF. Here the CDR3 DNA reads TGTGCCAGCAGTGAAGCCGGGACATATGGCTACACCTTC.